This TCR beta chain was sequenced in a study of blood T cell repertoires in COVID-19. CDR1 is SGHVS, CDR2 FQNEAQ, per germline. Trimming took 7 bases from V and 8 from J; bases not matched to a gene: 12. The CDR3 is made up of 14 amino acids. Measured with immunoSEQ multiplex PCR; TCRdb has only the in-frame clones, and not every one. The repertoire holds 310,000 or so clones, approximately 88% seen once, with about 9.8% in the top ten. Specimen: PBMCs or T cells enriched from blood (not recorded which). The sequence came from a woman aged 18-29 years who had recovered from COVID-19. This chain links TRBV7-8 with TRBJ2-3; 7 nucleotides line up with TRBD2. The CDR3 bases are TGTGCCAGCAATCTCCTAGCGGTCTTTGGTACGCAGTATTTT. Residues: CASNLLAVFGTQYF.